This section outlines one TCR beta chain sequence together with its context. Its antigen is unknown. Looked up from germline, CDR1 is SGHAT and CDR2 is FQNNGV. This CDR3 is built from 12 residues. Trimming pared 1 base from V and 11 bases from J, leaving 10 bases between. Data came from immunoSEQ multiplex PCR; TCRdb stores just in-frame clones and leaves some out. The sample contains about 180,000 clones, 88% of which appear only once. The data stem from a study of T cell responses to AZD1222 COVID-19 vaccine. Turning to the study itself: Doses given second, at about 4 or about 12 weeks, were pooled.

Study-wide points: Of the AZD1222 recipients, only 5 to 7 were seropositive at baseline. Unmutated variant regions are reportedly targeted by nearly half of spike-specific TCRs.

Specimen: peripheral blood, collected on day 0 of AZD1222 vaccination. The source of this sequence is an adult in good health. The rearrangement joins TRBV11-2 to TRBJ2-3; no clear D gene. The CDR3 spells CASSLGDALQYF. DNA for the CDR3: TGTGCCAGCAGCTTAGGCGACGCCCTGCAGTATTTT.